The rows below give T cell receptor beta chains drawn from one sample of a study of vaccination and CD4 T cells after COVID-19. TCRdb passed the PCR reads through MiXCR, listing each CDR3 protein once. Of around 19,000 distinct CDR3 sequences listed, approximately 59% are singletons. The sample in question was CD4+ T cells from blood, obtained before SARS-CoV-2 vaccination. Receptors were obtained from a human donor who had recovered from COVID-19. Both conserved end residues are part of each CDR3.

v_call | cdr3_aa
TRBV7-9 | CASNLGASMFTDTQYF
TRBV4-1 | CASSQEGTGRYGYTF
TRBV20-1 | CSARDLGTSGSTTYEQYF
TRBV2 | CASSGYRDTEAFF
TRBV19 | CASSMGNSHNSPLHF
TRBV7-9 | CASSPTGFEGYEQYF
TRBV11-3 | CASSPGQGGETQYF
TRBV27 | CASSFQGVDQPQHF
TRBV10-1 | CASTRIWDREFQETQYF
TRBV7-2 | CASIFTGLTEAFF
TRBV20-1 | CSARGRVAYEQYF
TRBV6-1 | CASSAGQFEAFF
TRBV6-1 | CASSEGSVRRQPQHF
TRBV6-4 | CASRASGIPTDTQYF
TRBV7-2 | CASSLSLRDTQYF
TRBV4-2 | CASSQDRGSEKLFF
TRBV20-1 | CSARRLAGVENEQYF
TRBV20-1 | CSAGTVDTYEQYF
TRBV7-6 | CASSLRLAGETQYF
TRBV7-9 | CASSLDTGRLSQYF
TRBV12-3/TRBV12-4 | CASSLARDQPQHF
TRBV18 | CASSPPSHGDRVGYTF
TRBV4-1 | CASSRTPWVMTSTDTQYF
TRBV6-1 | CASLWAGSEQFF
TRBV30 | CAWGSGRFPTDTQYF
TRBV6-2/TRBV6-3 | CASSYVGRLGVGYTF
TRBV12-3/TRBV12-4 | CASSFIRGRGTDTQYF
TRBV19 | CASGGNRDSYEQYF